This T cell receptor (beta chain) derives from a study of cytomegalovirus exposure and HLA in healthy donors. The study ran its PCR with 60 Vbeta and 13 Jbeta primers. Some clones are missing from TCRdb's copy, which holds only in-frame ones; the method was immunoSEQ multiplex PCR. The sample consists of roughly 150,000 clones, around 80% of them appearing once. The donors comprised healthy bone marrow donors. Germline CDR1 and CDR2: SGHNT and YYREEE (reference sequence). The CDR3 runs 17 residues. The V gene lost 7 bases and the J gene lost 0 bases, with 17 bases spanning the gap. The sequenced sample was PBMCs. This TCR came from a woman aged 40 to 50 in good health and CMV-seropositive. The V and J genes are TRBV5-4 and TRBJ2-6; possibly TRBD1 for D (6 bases). The DNA for the CDR3 is TGTGCCAGCGGCGGACAGCTACTGAACTCTGGGGCCAACGTCCTGACTTTC. Its protein is CASGGQLLNSGANVLTF.